This T cell receptor (beta chain) came from a study of T cell repertoires in cytomegalovirus infection. General study results and limits: Summed frequency of public TCR beta families distinguished CMV carriers with the relevant HLA.

Germline CDR1 and CDR2: KGHDR and SFDVKD. The CDR3 has 13 amino acids. Trimming took 7 bases from V and 8 from J, leaving 16 bases between them. This clonotype was observed at least ten times. As yet, its antigen is unknown. TCRdb reanalysed the reads using MiXCR and keeps one entry per CDR3 protein. There are almost 300,000 distinct CDR3 sequences in the sample; around 9.1% occur only once, and less than 3% lies in the top ten. Material for sequencing was PBMCs. The source of this sequence is a human donor in good health (CMV status not recorded). Some clones in this sample may be carry-over from other donors' samples. V is TRBV24-1 and J is TRBJ1-1; D remains unclear. The CDR3 here is CATSSSNRAEAFF. The CDR3 coding sequence is TGTGCCACCAGCTCCTCAAACCGGGCCGAAGCTTTCTTT.